This T cell receptor (beta chain) comes out of a study of blood T cell repertoires in COVID-19. Authors' data handling: By means of reference gene primer amplification, nucleated cell counts were estimated. Sequenced by immunoSEQ multiplex PCR; TCRdb stores in-frame clones only, minus some. Clone size and V and J calls were adopted from that table, with D and trimming inferred from the DNA. Here the sample spans about 150,000 clones, roughly 90% being singletons. Trimming stripped 1 base from V and 2 bases from J, with 6 bases between. This CDR3 contains 13 residues. Per germline, CDR1 LGHNA and CDR2 YNFKEQ.

This sequence was found in a man in his sixties with active or convalescent COVID-19. The chain links TRBV4-2 to TRBJ2-7; D gene uncertain. Input material: peripheral blood. The CDR3 sequence is CASSQGPTYEQYF. CDR3 sequence (DNA): TGTGCCAGCAGCCAAGGGCCAACCTACGAGCAGTACTTC.